This entry is about one T cell receptor beta chain. This sample was taken from a study of OX40 agonist ivuxolimab in advanced cancers. The overall study: Every 2 weeks, patients got intravenous ivuxolimab at one of six dose levels (0.01-10 mg/kg). Those enrolled were 80% to 85% male, with a mean age of 60 years and ages from roughly 20 to 90.

Sequencing used immunoSEQ multiplex PCR; TCRdb keeps in-frame clones, though not all of them. The sample carries about 93,000 clones, 92% recorded once. V lost 2 bases and J lost 1, with 5 bases in between. The germline gives CDR1 SGHDT, CDR2 YYEEEE. The CDR3 spans 13 residues. Sequenced here: CD4+ or CD8+ T cells sorted from blood, sampled in a trial of the OX40 agonist ivuxolimab. V is TRBV5-6 and J is TRBJ2-3; D is unclear. The sequence was obtained from an adult with an advanced solid tumor such as melanoma, head and neck, liver or kidney cancer. CDR3 protein: CASSFLGTDTQYF. In DNA, the CDR3 is TGTGCCAGCAGCTTCCTAGGCACAGATACGCAGTATTTT.